Detailed here is one T cell receptor (beta chain). Its specificity is not known. The sample's treatment: oral pan-JAK inhibitor, 5-10 mg twice daily. Lesional scalp punch biopsies and peripheral blood came from alopecia areata patients. This sample stems from a study of CD8+ T cells in alopecia areata. Turning to the study itself: The percentage of affected scalp area served as the score of severity for treated patients.

Overall study findings and caveats: Among the 100 top clones, expanded CD8+ clones, like scalp clonality, were significantly decreased by tofacitinib. Scalp and blood samples kept many expanded lesional clones throughout tofacitinib.

Germline V gene data show CDR1 as MGHDK and CDR2 as SYGVNS. CDR3 length: 13 amino acids. Trimming left V 4 bases short and J 0 bases short, with 7 bases between. The sequencing template was cDNA reverse transcribed from extracted RNA. Some clones are missing from TCRdb's copy, which holds only in-frame ones; the method was immunoSEQ multiplex PCR. The sample records more than 140,000 clones, about 85% being singletons. This sample comprised CD8+ T cells sorted from blood, obtained at week 4, from a patient treated with tofacitinib. This chain connects TRBV25-1 to TRBJ2-7, with D perhaps TRBD1 (5 bases). This sequence originates from a human donor with alopecia areata. The CDR3 DNA reads as TGTGCCAGCAGTGCTGACAGCTCCTACGAGCAGTACTTC. Protein product: CASSADSSYEQYF.